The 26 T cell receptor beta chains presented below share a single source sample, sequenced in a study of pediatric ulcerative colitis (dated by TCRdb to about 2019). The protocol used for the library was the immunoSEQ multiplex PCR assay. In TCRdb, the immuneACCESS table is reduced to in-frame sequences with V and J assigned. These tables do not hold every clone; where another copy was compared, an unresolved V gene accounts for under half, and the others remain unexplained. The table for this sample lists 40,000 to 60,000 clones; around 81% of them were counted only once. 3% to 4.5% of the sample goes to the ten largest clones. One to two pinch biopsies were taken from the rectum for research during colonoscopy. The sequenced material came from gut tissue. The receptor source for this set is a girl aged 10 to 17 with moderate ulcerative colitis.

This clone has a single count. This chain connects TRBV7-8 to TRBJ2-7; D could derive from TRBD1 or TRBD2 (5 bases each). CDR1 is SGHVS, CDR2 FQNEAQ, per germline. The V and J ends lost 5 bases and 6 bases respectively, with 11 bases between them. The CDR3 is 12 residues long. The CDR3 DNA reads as TGTGCCAGCAGCCCGGGGACGGGCGAGCAGTACTTC. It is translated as CASSPGTGEQYF.

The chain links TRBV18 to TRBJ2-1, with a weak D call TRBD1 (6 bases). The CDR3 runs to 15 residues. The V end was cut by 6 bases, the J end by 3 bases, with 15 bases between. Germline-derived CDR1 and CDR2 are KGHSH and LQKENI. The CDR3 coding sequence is TGTGCCAGCTCGTCGGGACACATTCTCTACAATGAGCAGTTCTTC. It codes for CASSSGHILYNEQFF.

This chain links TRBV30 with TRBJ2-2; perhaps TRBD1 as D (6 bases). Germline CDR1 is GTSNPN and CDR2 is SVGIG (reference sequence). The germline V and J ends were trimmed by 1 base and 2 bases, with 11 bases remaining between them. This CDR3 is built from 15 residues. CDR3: CAWSADRLNTGELFF. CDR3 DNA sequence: TGTGCCTGGAGTGCCGACAGGTTAAACACCGGGGAGCTGTTTTTT.

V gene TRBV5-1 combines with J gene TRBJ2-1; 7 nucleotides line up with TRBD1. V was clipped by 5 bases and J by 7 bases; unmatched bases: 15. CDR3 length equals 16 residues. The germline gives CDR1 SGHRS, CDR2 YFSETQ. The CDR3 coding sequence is TGCGCCAGCAGGCCTGACAGGGTTAAGTTGGGGAATGAGCAGTTCTTC. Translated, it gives CASRPDRVKLGNEQFF.

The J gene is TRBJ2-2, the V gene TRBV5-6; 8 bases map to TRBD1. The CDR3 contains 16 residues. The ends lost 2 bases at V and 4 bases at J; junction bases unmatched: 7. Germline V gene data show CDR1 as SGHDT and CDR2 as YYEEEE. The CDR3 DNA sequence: TGTGCCAGCAGCTTAGCTTTGGACAGGGCCACCGGGGAGCTGTTTTTT. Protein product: CASSLALDRATGELFF.

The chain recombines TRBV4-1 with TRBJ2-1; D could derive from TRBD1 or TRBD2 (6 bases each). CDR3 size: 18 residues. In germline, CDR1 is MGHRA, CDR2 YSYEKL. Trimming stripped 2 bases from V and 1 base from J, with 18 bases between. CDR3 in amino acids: CASSQQGKGGRSYNEQFF. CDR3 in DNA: TGCGCCAGCAGCCAACAAGGCAAGGGGGGAAGGTCCTACAATGAGCAGTTCTTC.

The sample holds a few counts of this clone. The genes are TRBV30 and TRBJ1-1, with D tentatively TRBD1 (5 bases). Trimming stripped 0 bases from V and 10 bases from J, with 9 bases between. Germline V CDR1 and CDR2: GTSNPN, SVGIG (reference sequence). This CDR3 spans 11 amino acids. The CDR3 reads CAWSVQVAAFF. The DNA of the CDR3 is TGTGCCTGGAGTGTACAGGTCGCAGCTTTCTTT. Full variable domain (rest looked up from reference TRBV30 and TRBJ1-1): SQTIHQWPATLVQPVGSPLSLECTVEGTSNPNLYWYRQAAGRGLQLLFYSVGIGQISSEVPQNLSASRPQDRQFILSSKKLLLSDSGFYLCAWSVQVAAFFGQGTRLTVV.

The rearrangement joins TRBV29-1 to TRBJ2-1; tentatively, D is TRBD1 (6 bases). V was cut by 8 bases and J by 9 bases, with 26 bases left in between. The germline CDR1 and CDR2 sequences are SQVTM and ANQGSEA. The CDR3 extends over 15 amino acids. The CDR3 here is CSTTPGHNLGAEQFF. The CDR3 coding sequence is TGCAGCACCACTCCGGGACACAATTTAGGTGCTGAGCAGTTCTTC.

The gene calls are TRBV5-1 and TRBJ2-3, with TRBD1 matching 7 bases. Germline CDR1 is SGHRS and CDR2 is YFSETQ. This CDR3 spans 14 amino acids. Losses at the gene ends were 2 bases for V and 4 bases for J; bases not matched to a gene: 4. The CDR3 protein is CASSLGTGADTQYF. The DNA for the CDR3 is TGCGCCAGCAGCTTAGGAACAGGGGCAGATACGCAGTATTTT.

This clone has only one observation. The CDR3 here is CASSFRTGGTDTQYF. CDR3 in DNA: TGTGCCAGCAGTTTCAGGACGGGGGGCACAGATACGCAGTATTTT. V usage is TRBV28 and J usage is TRBJ2-3; possibly TRBD2 for D (6 bases). Looked up from germline, CDR1 is MDHEN and CDR2 is SYDVKM. The CDR3 has 15 residues. Trimming took 3 bases from V and 1 from J, leaving 11 bases between them.

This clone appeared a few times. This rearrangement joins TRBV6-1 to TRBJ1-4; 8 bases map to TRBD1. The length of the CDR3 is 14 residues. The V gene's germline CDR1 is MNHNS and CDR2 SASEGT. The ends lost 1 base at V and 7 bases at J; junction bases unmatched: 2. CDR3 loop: CASSEGTGFEKLFF. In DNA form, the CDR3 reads TGTGCCAGCAGTGAAGGGACAGGGTTTGAAAAACTGTTTTTT.

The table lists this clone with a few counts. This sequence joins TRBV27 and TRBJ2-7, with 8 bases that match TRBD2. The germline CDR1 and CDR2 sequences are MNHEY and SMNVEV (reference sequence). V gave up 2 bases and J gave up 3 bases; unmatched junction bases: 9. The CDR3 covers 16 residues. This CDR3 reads CASSLRSRLANYEQYF. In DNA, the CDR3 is TGTGCCAGCAGTTTACGGTCCAGACTAGCGAACTACGAGCAGTACTTC.

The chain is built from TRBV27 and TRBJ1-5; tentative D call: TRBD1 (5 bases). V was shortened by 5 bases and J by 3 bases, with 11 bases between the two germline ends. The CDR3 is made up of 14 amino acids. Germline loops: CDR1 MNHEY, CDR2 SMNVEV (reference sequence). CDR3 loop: CASSIRGLNQPQHF. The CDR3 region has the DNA TGTGCCAGCAGTATAAGGGGCCTCAATCAGCCCCAGCATTTT.

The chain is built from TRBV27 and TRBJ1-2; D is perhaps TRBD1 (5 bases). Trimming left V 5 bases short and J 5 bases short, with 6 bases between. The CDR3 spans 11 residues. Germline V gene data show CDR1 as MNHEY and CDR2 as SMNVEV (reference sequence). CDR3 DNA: TGTGCCAGCAGTGGGGGGTATGGCTACACCTTC. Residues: CASSGGYGYTF.

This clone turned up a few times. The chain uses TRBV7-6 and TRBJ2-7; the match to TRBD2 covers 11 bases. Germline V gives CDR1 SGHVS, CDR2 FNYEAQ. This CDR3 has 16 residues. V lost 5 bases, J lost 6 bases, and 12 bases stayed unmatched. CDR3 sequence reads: CASSRLTTSGSSEQYF. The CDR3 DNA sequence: TGTGCCAGCAGCCGCCTAACTACTAGCGGGAGCAGCGAGCAGTACTTC.

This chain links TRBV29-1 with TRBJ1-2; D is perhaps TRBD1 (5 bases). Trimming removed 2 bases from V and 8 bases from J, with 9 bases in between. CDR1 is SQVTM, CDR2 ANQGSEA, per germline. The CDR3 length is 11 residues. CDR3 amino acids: CSVERGGGYTF. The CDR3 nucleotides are TGCAGCGTTGAACGTGGGGGAGGCTACACCTTC.

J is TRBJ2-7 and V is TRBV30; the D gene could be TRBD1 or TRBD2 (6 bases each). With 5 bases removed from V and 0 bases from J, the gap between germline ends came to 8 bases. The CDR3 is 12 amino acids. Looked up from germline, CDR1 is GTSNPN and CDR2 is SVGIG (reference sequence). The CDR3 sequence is CAWGGLSYEQYF. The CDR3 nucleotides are TGTGCCTGGGGGGGGCTCTCCTACGAGCAGTACTTC.

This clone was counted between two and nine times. The CDR3 is CASSPGEGRNTQYF. CDR3 DNA sequence: TGCGCCAGCAGCCCTGGCGAGGGCAGGAATACGCAGTATTTT. This sequence joins TRBV4-3 and TRBJ2-3; a possible D gene is TRBD2 (5 bases). Trimming stripped 4 bases from V and 7 bases from J, with 15 bases between. Per germline, CDR1 LGHNA and CDR2 YSLEER. There are 14 residues in the CDR3.

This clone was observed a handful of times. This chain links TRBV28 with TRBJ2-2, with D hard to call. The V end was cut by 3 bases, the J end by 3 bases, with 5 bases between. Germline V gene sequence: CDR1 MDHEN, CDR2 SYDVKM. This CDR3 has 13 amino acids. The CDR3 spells CASSFRYTGELFF. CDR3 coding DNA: TGTGCCAGCAGTTTCAGGTACACCGGGGAGCTGTTTTTT.

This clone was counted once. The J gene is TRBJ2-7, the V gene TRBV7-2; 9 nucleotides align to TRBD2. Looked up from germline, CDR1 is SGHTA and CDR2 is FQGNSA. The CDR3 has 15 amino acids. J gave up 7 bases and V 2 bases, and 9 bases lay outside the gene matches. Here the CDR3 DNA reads TGTGCCAGCAGCTTAACGGGCGGGGGGGCCTGGGAGCAGTACTTC. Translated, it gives CASSLTGGGAWEQYF.

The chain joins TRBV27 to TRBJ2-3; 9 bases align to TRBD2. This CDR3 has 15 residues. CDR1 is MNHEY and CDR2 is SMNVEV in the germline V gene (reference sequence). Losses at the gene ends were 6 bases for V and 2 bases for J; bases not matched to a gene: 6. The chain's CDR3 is CASRDSGGVTDTQYF. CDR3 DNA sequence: TGTGCCAGCAGAGATAGCGGGGGCGTCACAGATACGCAGTATTTT.

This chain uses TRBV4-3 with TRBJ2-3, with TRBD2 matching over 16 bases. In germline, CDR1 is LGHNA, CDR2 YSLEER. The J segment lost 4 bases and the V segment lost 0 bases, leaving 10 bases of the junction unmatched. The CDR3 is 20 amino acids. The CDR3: CASSQDGLMGLAGGADTQYF. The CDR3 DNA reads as TGCGCCAGCAGCCAAGACGGGCTGATGGGACTAGCGGGGGGGGCAGATACGCAGTATTTT.

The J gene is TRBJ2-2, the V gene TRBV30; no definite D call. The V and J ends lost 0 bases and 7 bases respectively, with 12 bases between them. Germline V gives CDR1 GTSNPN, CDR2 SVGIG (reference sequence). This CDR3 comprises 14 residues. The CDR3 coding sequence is TGTGCCTGGAGTGTAAGGGTCCTAGGCGGGGAGCTGTTTTTT. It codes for CAWSVRVLGGELFF. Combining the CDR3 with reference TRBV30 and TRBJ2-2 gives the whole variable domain SQTIHQWPATLVQPVGSPLSLECTVEGTSNPNLYWYRQAAGRGLQLLFYSVGIGQISSEVPQNLSASRPQDRQFILSSKKLLLSDSGFYLCAWSVRVLGGELFFGEGSRLTVL.

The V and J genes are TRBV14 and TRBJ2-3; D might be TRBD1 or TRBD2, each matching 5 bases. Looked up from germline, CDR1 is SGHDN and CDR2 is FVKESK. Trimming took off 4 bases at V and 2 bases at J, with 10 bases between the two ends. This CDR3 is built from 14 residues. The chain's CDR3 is CASSRGAFTDTQYF. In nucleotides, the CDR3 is TGTGCCAGCAGCCGAGGGGCCTTCACAGATACGCAGTATTTT.

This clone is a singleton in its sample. The CDR3 loop is CAWSPLAVYNEQFF. The CDR3 coding sequence is TGTGCCTGGAGTCCACTAGCGGTGTACAATGAGCAGTTCTTC. The chain carries TRBV30 and TRBJ2-1; the match to TRBD2 covers 8 bases. The CDR3 extends over 14 amino acids. The junction had 4 bases not matched to a gene; V was cut back by 2 bases and J by 4 bases. Germline CDR1 is GTSNPN and CDR2 is SVGIG (reference sequence).

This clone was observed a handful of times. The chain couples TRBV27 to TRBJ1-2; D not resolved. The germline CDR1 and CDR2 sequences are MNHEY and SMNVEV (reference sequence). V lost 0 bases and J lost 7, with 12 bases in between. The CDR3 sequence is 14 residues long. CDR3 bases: TGTGCCAGCAGTTTATCCCGTAGTGCTAGTGGCTACACCTTC. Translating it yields CASSLSRSASGYTF.